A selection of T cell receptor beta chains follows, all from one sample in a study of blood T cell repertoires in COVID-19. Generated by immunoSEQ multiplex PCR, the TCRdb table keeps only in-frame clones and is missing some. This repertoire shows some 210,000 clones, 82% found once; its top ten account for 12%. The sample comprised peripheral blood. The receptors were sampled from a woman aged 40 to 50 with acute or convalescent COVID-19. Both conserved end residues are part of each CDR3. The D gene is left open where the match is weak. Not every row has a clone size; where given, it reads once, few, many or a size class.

TGTGCCACCGGGGGGGTGAGCAATCAGCCCCAGCATTTT	CATGGVSNQPQHF	TRBV24-1	-	TRBJ1-5	-
TGTGCCACCAGTGATCCACTACAGGGTTTCGGCGAGCAGTTCTTC	CATSDPLQGFGEQFF	TRBV24-1	-	TRBJ2-1	-
TGTGCCAGCAGCCTAGTATACCTCAAAGAGCAGTTCTTC	CASSLVYLKEQFF	TRBV14	-	TRBJ2-1	-
TGTGCCAGCAGCCCTTACTCGGGTAGCAATCAGCCCCAGCATTTT	CASSPYSGSNQPQHF	TRBV2	-	TRBJ1-5	-
TGTGCCAGCAGCCAAGATCGTAGACCGGGAATCTACAATGAGCAGTTCTTC	CASSQDRRPGIYNEQFF	TRBV3-1/TRBV3-2	-	TRBJ2-1	-
TGTGCCAGCAGCCCCCGGACTAGCTACGACAATGAGCAGTTCTTC	CASSPRTSYDNEQFF	TRBV14	TRBD2	TRBJ2-1	-
TGTGCCAGCCGGGGGGCGGGAGAGACCCAGTACTTC	CASRGAGETQYF	TRBV7-2	-	TRBJ2-5	-
TGTGCCAGCAGCATACCCGGGACAGGGGGCCAGATTTCACCCCTCCACTTT	CASSIPGTGGQISPLHF	TRBV4-2	TRBD1	TRBJ1-6	few
TGTGCCAGCAGTTTACAGGGGGACTATGGCTACACCTTC	CASSLQGDYGYTF	TRBV27	TRBD1	TRBJ1-2	-
TGTGCCACAGGATCCGGGATTAGCCCCTCTGGGGCCAACGTCCTGACTTTC	CATGSGISPSGANVLTF	TRBV24-1	-	TRBJ2-6	-
TGTGCCAGCAGCCAAGCGGGCGGGGGGAACTATGGCTACACCTTC	CASSQAGGGNYGYTF	TRBV3-1/TRBV3-2	-	TRBJ1-2	-
TGTGCCAGCAGCTTAGTCGCCGACAGGGTCTACGAGCAGTACTTC	CASSLVADRVYEQYF	TRBV7-6	TRBD1	TRBJ2-7	-
TGTGCCATCAGTGAGGCCAGGGCCTCCTACGAGCAGTACTTC	CAISEARASYEQYF	TRBV10-3	-	TRBJ2-7	few
TGTGCCAGCAGCCCAATCCAGGGGGCAGAGCTGTTTTTT	CASSPIQGAELFF	TRBV12-3/TRBV12-4	TRBD1	TRBJ2-2	-
TGTGCCAGCAGCCCACGTTCAGACCGGGGGAGCCGCTACGAGCAGTACTTC	CASSPRSDRGSRYEQYF	TRBV9	-	TRBJ2-7	-
TGTGCCTGGAGGATTAGCGGGGGCCCCACAGATACGCAGTATTTT	CAWRISGGPTDTQYF	TRBV30	TRBD2	TRBJ2-3	-
TGTGCCACCTCTTTGGGACAGGGCTATGGCTACACCTTC	CATSLGQGYGYTF	TRBV24-1	TRBD1	TRBJ1-2	once
TGTGCCAGCAGCTTAGACGGCGGGGACTATGGCTACACCTTC	CASSLDGGDYGYTF	TRBV7-9	-	TRBJ1-2	-
TGTGCCTGGAGTGGGGGAAGGGGCGCGCCTGGAAACACCATATATTTT	CAWSGGRGAPGNTIYF	TRBV30	-	TRBJ1-3	-
TGTGCCAGTAGTAAGACCGGGACAGGGAACTATGGCTACACCTTC	CASSKTGTGNYGYTF	TRBV19	TRBD1	TRBJ1-2	once
TGTGCCTGGAGTGTACAGGCAGGTCATCAAGAGACCCAGTACTTC	CAWSVQAGHQETQYF	TRBV30	-	TRBJ2-5	few
TGTGCCAGCAGTTCCATCGGGGGGGAAGGTCGGCCCCAGCATTTT	CASSSIGGEGRPQHF	TRBV27	-	TRBJ1-5	-
TGTGCCAGCAGTTACTCTCTAGCGGGACGTTTAAGGGGGCACAATGAGCAGTTCTTC	CASSYSLAGRLRGHNEQFF	TRBV6-2/TRBV6-3	TRBD2	TRBJ2-1	-
TGTGCCATCAGAGGAGGGACGGGACGGCGGAACTATGGCTACACCTTC	CAIRGGTGRRNYGYTF	TRBV10-3	-	TRBJ1-2	once
TGTGCCAGCAGGGCCATCACAGATACGCAGTATTTT	CASRAITDTQYF	TRBV27	-	TRBJ2-3	-
TGTGCCAGCCGAGCTGACCAGGGGAACACCGGGGAGCTGTTTTTT	CASRADQGNTGELFF	TRBV28	-	TRBJ2-2	few